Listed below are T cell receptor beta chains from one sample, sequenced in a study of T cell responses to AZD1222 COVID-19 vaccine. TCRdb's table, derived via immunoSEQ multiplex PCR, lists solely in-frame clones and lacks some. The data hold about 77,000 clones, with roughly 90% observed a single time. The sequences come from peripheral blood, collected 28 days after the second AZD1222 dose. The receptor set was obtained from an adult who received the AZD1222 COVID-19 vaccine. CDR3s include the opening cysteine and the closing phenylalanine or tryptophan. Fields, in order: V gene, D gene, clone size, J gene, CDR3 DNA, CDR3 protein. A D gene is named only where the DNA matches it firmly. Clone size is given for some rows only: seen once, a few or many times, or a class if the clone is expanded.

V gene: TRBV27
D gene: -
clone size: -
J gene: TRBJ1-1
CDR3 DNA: TGTGCCAGCAGTACCCTGGCAGTCCCTAACACTGAAGCTTTCTTT
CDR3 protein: CASSTLAVPNTEAFF

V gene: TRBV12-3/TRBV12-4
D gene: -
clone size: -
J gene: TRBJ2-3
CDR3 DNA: TGTGCCAGCAGCTCGGACGCAGATACGCAGTATTTT
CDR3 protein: CASSSDADTQYF

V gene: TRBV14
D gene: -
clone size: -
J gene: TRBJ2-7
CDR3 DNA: TGTGCCAGCAGCCAAGGGTACGAGCAGTACTTC
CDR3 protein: CASSQGYEQYF

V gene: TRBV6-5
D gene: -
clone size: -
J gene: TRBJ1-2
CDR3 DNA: TGTGCCAGCAGAGTTACAGGGAAGAACGATGGCTACACCTTC
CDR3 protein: CASRVTGKNDGYTF

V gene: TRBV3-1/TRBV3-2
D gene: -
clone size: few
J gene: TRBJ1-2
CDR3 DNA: TGTGCCAGCAGCCAAACGGCCCGGGGCCCCGGGGGCTACACCTTC
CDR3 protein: CASSQTARGPGGYTF

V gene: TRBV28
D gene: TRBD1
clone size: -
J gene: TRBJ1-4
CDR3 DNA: TGTGCCAGCAGTGGGGACAGGCACAACCCTGCAACTAATGAAAAACTGTTTTTT
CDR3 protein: CASSGDRHNPATNEKLFF

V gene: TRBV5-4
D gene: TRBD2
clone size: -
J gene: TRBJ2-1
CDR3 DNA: TGTGCCAGCAGCCCGTTACCCGGGACTAGCGCCTACAATGAGCAGTTCTTC
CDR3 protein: CASSPLPGTSAYNEQFF

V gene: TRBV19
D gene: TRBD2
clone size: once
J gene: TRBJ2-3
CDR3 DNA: TGTGCCAGTAGTATGAGCGGGAGAGGTAGCACAGATACGCAGTATTTT
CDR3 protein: CASSMSGRGSTDTQYF

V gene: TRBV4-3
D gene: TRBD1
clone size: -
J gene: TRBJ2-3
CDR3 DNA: TGCGCCAGCAGCCCGGGACAGGGGGCCTTAGATACGCAGTATTTT
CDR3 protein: CASSPGQGALDTQYF

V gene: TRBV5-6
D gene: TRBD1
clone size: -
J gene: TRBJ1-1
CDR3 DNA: TGTGCCAGCAGCCCGACAGGGAAAGCTTTCTTT
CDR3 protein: CASSPTGKAFF

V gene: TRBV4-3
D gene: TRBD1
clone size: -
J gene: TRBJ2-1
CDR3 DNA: TGCGCCAGCAGCCTTGACAGGGCCAATGAGCAGTTCTTC
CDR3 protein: CASSLDRANEQFF

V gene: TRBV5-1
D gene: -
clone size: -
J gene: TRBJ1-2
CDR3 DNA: TGCGCCAGCAGCTTGGCCCGGGCGGGGGCGATGGGCTACACCTTC
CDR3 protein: CASSLARAGAMGYTF

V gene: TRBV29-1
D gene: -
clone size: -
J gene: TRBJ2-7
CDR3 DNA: TGCAGCGTTGACGGGGCGAGCTCCTACGAGCAGTACTTC
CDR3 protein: CSVDGASSYEQYF

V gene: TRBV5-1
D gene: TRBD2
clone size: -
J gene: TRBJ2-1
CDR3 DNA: TGCGCCAGCAGCGAGGGACTAGCGAGCTACAATGAGCAGTTCTTC
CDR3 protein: CASSEGLASYNEQFF

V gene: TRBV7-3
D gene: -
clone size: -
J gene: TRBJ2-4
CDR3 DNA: TGTGCCAGCAGCCGGGACATGACTTGGGACATTCAGTACTTC
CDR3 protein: CASSRDMTWDIQYF

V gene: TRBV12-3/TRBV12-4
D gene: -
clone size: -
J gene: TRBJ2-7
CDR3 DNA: TGTGCCAGCAGCTTCTCACAGACCTACGAGCAGTACTTC
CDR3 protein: CASSFSQTYEQYF

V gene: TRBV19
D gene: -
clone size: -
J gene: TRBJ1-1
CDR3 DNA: TGTGCCAGTAGTATAGGGGGGGGGCCCACTGAAGCTTTCTTT
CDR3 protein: CASSIGGGPTEAFF

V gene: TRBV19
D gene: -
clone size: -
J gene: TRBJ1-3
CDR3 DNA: TGTGCCAGTAGTATACCCTCTTCGGACATTCTCTCTGGAAACACCATATATTTT
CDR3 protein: CASSIPSSDILSGNTIYF

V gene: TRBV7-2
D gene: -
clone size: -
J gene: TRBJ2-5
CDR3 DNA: TGTGCCAGCAGCTTAGCTAGAGGGTCAGAGACCCAGTACTTC
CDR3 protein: CASSLARGSETQYF

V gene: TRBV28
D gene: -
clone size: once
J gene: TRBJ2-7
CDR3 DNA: TGTGCCAGCAGTTTTCATCTGTACGAGCAGTACTTC
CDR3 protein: CASSFHLYEQYF

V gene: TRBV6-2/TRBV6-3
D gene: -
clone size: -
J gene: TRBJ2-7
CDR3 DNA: TGTGCCAGCAGTTTCGCAAAGGACCACGAGCAGTACTTC
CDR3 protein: CASSFAKDHEQYF